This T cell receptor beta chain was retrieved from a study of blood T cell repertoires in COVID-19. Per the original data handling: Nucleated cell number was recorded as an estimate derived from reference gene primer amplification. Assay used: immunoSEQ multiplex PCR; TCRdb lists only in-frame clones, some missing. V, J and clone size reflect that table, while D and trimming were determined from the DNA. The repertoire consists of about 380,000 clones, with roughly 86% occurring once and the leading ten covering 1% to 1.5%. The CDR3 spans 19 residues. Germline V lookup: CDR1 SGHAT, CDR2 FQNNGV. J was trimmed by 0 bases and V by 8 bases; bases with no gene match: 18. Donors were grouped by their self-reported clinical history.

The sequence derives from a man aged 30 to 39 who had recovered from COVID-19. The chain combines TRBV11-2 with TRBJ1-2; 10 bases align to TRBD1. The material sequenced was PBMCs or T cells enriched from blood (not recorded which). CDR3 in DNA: TGTGCCAGCGACTCGCCGCTTACGGGACAGGGGTACACTAACTATGGCTACACCTTC. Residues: CASDSPLTGQGYTNYGYTF.